This T cell receptor beta chain was profiled in a study of pediatric ulcerative colitis. Across the study: Seven patients showed pancolitis and two showed left-sided colitis.

Study-wide findings and caveats: Two rectal clonotypes were found only in ulcerative colitis patients, all of them. Repertoires came from total lymphocyte DNA, not specific subsets. Rectal repertoires separated controls, mild-moderate and acute severe colitis.

The CDR3 runs to 15 residues. Germline V gene lookup returns CDR1 LNHDA and CDR2 SQIVND (reference sequence). The V end was cut by 5 bases, the J end by 8 bases, with 16 bases between. Sequenced by immunoSEQ multiplex PCR; TCRdb stores in-frame clones only, minus some. The sample consists of 11,000 to 15,000 clones, 90% of them appearing once. On this clone itself: Antigen: not known.

The specimen was blood. This receptor was identified in a boy younger than 18 with moderate ulcerative colitis. This chain joins TRBV19 and TRBJ1-6, with D maybe TRBD1 (5 bases). The CDR3 DNA reads TGTGCCAGTAGTCCCCAGGCCAGGGAGGATTCACCCCTCCACTTT. As protein: CASSPQAREDSPLHF.